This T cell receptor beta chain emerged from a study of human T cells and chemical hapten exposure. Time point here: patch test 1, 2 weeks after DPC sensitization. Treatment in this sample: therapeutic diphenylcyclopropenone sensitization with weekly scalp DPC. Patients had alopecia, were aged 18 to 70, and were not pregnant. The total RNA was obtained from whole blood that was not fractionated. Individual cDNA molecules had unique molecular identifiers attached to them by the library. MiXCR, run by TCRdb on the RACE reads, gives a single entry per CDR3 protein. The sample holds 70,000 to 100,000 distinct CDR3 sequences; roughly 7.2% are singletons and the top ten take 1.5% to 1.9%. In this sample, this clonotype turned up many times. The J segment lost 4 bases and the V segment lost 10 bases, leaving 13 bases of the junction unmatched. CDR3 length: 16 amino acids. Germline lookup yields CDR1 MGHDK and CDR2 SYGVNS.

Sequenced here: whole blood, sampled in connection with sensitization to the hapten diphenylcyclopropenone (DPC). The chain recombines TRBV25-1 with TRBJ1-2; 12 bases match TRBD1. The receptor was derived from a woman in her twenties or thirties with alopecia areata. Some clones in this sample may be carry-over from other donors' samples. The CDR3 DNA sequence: TGTGCCACCCTAGGGTTTGGGACAGGGGGCACCTATGGCTACACCTTC. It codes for CATLGFGTGGTYGYTF.